A single TCR beta chain is shown here with its context. Its antigen is unknown. The CDR3 is made up of 15 amino acids. Germline V gene lookup returns CDR1 SEHNR and CDR2 FQNEAQ (reference sequence). V gave up 4 bases and J gave up 2 bases; unmatched junction bases: 5. The data are from a study of cytomegalovirus exposure and HLA in healthy donors. Study-wide findings and caveats: The study dropped some indistinguishable V segments, TRBV6-2 and TRBV6-3 among them. Reports credit the classifier with highly specific, highly sensitive diagnosis of cytomegalovirus status.

The PCR used 60 Vbeta and 13 Jbeta primers. The assay was immunoSEQ multiplex PCR, and TCRdb's table has in-frame clones only and misses some. The data show 150,000 to 200,000 clones, 75% to 85% seen once. The TCR sequence derives from a woman aged 30 to 39 in good health and CMV-seronegative. Specimen: PBMCs. The chain joins TRBV7-9 to TRBJ2-7; 10 nucleotides align to TRBD2. The CDR3 region is CASSSRTSGAYEQYF. The CDR3 DNA is TGTGCCAGCAGCTCCCGGACTAGCGGCGCCTACGAGCAGTACTTC.